The 26 T cell receptor beta chains in this list originate from one sample, sequenced in a study of T cells in Graves' hyperthyroidism and ophthalmopathy. TCR beta CDR3 region amplification was performed from RNA transcripts. HTBI primers were the set used in a first-round RT-PCR of the TCR CDR3. TCRdb independently ran MiXCR on the multiplex PCR reads; one entry per CDR3 protein. Seen here are fewer than 350,000 distinct CDR3 sequences, around 20% observed once, and the top ten hold around 48%. Material for sequencing was blood. The receptors come from a woman between 45 and 65 years old with Graves' hyperthyroidism.

This clonotype has just a few counts. The CDR3 reads CASSPRVWGNTEAFF. As DNA, the CDR3 is TGTGCCAGCAGCCCGAGGGTATGGGGTAACACTGAAGCTTTCTTT. V and J are TRBV5-6 and TRBJ1-1; D gene ambiguous. V lost 4 bases, J lost 2 bases, and 15 bases lay in between. The CDR3 totals 15 residues. Germline CDR1 SGHDT, CDR2 YYEEEE.

This clonotype came up many times. The chain uses TRBV3-1 and TRBJ2-7; D ambiguous. The V and J ends lost 0 bases and 9 bases respectively, with 12 bases between them. CDR1 and CDR2 from the germline V gene are LGHDT and YNNKEL (reference sequence). The CDR3 loop spans 13 amino acids. The CDR3 DNA reads TGTGCCAGCAGCCAAGAAGAATTTGCCGGGCAGTACTTC. This codes for CASSQEEFAGQYF.

V usage is TRBV9 and J usage is TRBJ2-3, with TRBD2 matching over 14 bases. Germline CDR1 and CDR2: SGDLS and YYNGEE. J gave up 4 bases and V 0 bases, and 4 bases lay outside the gene matches. The CDR3 has 17 residues. For the CDR3, the DNA is TGTGCCAGCAGCGTAGTGGGGACTAGCGGGAGTGCAGATACGCAGTATTTT. Translating it yields CASSVVGTSGSADTQYF.

The chain is built from TRBV11-2 and TRBJ2-3, with D hard to call. In germline, CDR1 is SGHAT, CDR2 FQNNGV. V gave up 5 bases and J gave up 6 bases, with 9 bases separating them. The CDR3 has 12 residues. The CDR3 loop is CASSRVSDTQYF. The CDR3 nucleotides read TGTGCCAGCAGCCGAGTCTCCGATACGCAGTATTTT. The whole variable domain, remainder taken from reference TRBV11-2 and TRBJ2-3, is EAGVAQSPRYKIIEKRQSVAFWCNPISGHATLYWYQQILGQGPKLLIQFQNNGVVDDSQLPKDRFSAERLKGVDSTLKIQPAKLEDSAVYLCASSRVSDTQYFGPGTRLTVL.

This clonotype came up a few times. V is TRBV20-1 and J is TRBJ1-1, with D possibly matching TRBD1 (5 bases). Germline loops: CDR1 DFQATT, CDR2 SNEGSKA (reference sequence). The CDR3 totals 16 residues. CDR3 region: CSPMEGNTIRDTEAFF. The CDR3 DNA sequence: TGCAGCCCTATGGAAGGTAATACGATCAGGGACACTGAAGCTTTCTTT.

This clonotype was picked up many times. The rearrangement uses TRBV28 and TRBJ2-3; no definite D call. With 6 bases removed from V and 5 bases from J, the gap between germline ends came to 15 bases. CDR1 MDHEN and CDR2 SYDVKM come from the germline V gene. The CDR3 has 14 residues. In DNA form, the CDR3 reads TGTGCCAGCAGCCGAAACACCTACCGAGATACGCAGTATTTT. As protein: CASSRNTYRDTQYF.

The rearrangement joins TRBV7-3 to TRBJ1-1; TRBD1 matches 7 bases. Trimming took 5 bases from V and 1 from J; bases not matched to a gene: 7. Germline V lookup: CDR1 SGHTA, CDR2 FQGTGA. The CDR3 extends over 15 amino acids. CDR3 in amino acids: CASSRWGTANTEAFF. In nucleotides, the CDR3 is TGTGCCAGCAGCCGCTGGGGGACAGCGAACACTGAAGCTTTCTTT.

This clonotype has at least ten counts. The chain is built from TRBV20-1 and TRBJ1-1; 7 bases fit TRBD1. The length of the CDR3 is 14 residues. CDR1 is DFQATT and CDR2 is SNEGSKA in the germline V gene (reference sequence). Trimming at V came to 0 bases and at J to 5 bases, leaving 6 bases not matched to a gene. The CDR3 nucleotides read TGCAGTGCTAGAGATCGACAGGGAGAAACTGAAGCTTTCTTT. It specifies CSARDRQGETEAFF.

The chain couples TRBV7-9 to TRBJ1-2, with D possibly TRBD1 on 6 matching bases. V was clipped by 8 bases and J by 1 base, with 17 bases between them. The CDR3 runs to 15 residues. Germline CDR1 and CDR2: SEHNR and FQNEAQ (reference sequence). The DNA for the CDR3 is TGTGCCAGCCTCAGAGTCGGACAGAATAACTATGGCTACACCTTC. Protein: CASLRVGQNNYGYTF.

This clonotype was observed many times. The rearrangement links TRBV24-1 to TRBJ2-1; 11 bases line up with TRBD1. V dropped 1 base and J dropped 8; count of bases not matched to a gene: 3. CDR3 length: 15 amino acids. CDR1 is KGHDR and CDR2 is SFDVKD in the germline V gene. CDR3 sequence reads: CATSDLGQGAHEQFF. The DNA for the CDR3 is TGTGCCACCAGTGATTTAGGACAGGGGGCCCATGAGCAGTTCTTC.

This clonotype has ten or more counts. The V gene is TRBV12-3 or TRBV12-4, the J gene TRBJ1-1; D call uncertain. V was clipped by 2 bases and J by 4 bases, with 11 bases between them. The CDR3 consists of 14 residues. CDR3 region: CASSLLRRATEAFF. CDR3 coding DNA: TGTGCCAGCAGTTTATTACGACGGGCCACTGAAGCTTTCTTT.

This clonotype was counted ten times or more. The chain carries TRBV18 and TRBJ1-2; maybe TRBD1 (5 bases). CDR3 length: 15 amino acids. From germline, CDR1 is KGHSH and CDR2 LQKENI. V was shortened by 6 bases and J by 2 bases, with 16 bases between the two germline ends. CDR3 protein: CASSTPGQNNYGYTF. DNA of the CDR3: TGTGCCAGCTCGACGCCAGGACAAAACAACTATGGCTACACCTTC.

The J gene is TRBJ2-3, the V gene TRBV12-3 or TRBV12-4, with 9 bases fitting TRBD1. The CDR3 is 14 residues long. The junction had 5 bases not matched to a gene; V was cut back by 6 bases and J by 4 bases. CDR3 in DNA: TGTGCCAGCAGGGGGACAGGGAATCCAGATACGCAGTATTTT. Translating it yields CASRGTGNPDTQYF.

This clonotype came up many times. This sequence joins TRBV20-1 and TRBJ1-5; maybe TRBD1 (6 bases). The V gene lost 5 bases and the J gene lost 6 bases, with 11 bases spanning the gap. CDR1 DFQATT and CDR2 SNEGSKA come from the germline V gene (reference sequence). CDR3 size: 12 residues. The CDR3 nucleotides read TGCAGTGCTGGGACATTGGGTCAGCCCCAGCATTTT. This codes for CSAGTLGQPQHF.

This clonotype was detected many times. The chain couples TRBV28 to TRBJ2-1; 8 nucleotides match TRBD2. CDR1 and CDR2 (germline): MDHEN, SYDVKM. V trimming: 4 bases; J trimming: 9 bases; junction bases outside the gene matches: 11. This CDR3 has 15 amino acids. In DNA, the CDR3 is TGTGCCAGCAGTTCTACCGGGACTAGGGCTAGTGAGCAGTTCTTC. It translates to CASSSTGTRASEQFF.

This clonotype was counted only a few times. The rearrangement joins TRBV29-1 to TRBJ2-7, with D hard to call. The V end lost 4 bases, the J end lost 7 bases, and 11 bases lay between the germline ends. The CDR3 has 11 amino acids. The V gene's germline CDR1 is SQVTM and CDR2 ANQGSEA. This CDR3 is CSVGLGKEQYF. Written as DNA, the CDR3 is TGCAGCGTTGGATTGGGAAAGGAGCAGTACTTC.

This clonotype was seen repeatedly, ten times or more. This rearrangement joins TRBV20-1 to TRBJ1-5; the D is unclear. V was clipped by 0 bases and J by 6 bases, with 15 bases between them. CDR1 DFQATT and CDR2 SNEGSKA come from the germline V gene (reference sequence). The CDR3 runs 15 residues. CDR3 sequence reads: CSAREPLGSGQPQHF. In DNA form, the CDR3 reads TGCAGTGCTAGAGAGCCCCTCGGGTCGGGTCAGCCCCAGCATTTT.

Regarding this clonotype: A much bigger clone sits one base away, suggesting this may be a read error. V usage is TRBV5-1 and J usage is TRBJ2-5; D is possibly TRBD2 (5 bases). The V and J ends lost 4 bases and 0 bases respectively, with 10 bases between them. This CDR3 comprises 14 residues. Germline V CDR1 and CDR2: SGHRS, YFSETQ. The CDR3 spells CASSVRGNQETQYF. Written as DNA, the CDR3 is TGCGCCAGCAGCGTACGGGGAAACCAAGAGACCCAGTACTTC.

This clonotype was counted a few times. The rearrangement links TRBV24-1 to TRBJ1-1; no definite D call. V lost 4 bases and J 7 bases, leaving 12 bases between the germline ends. The CDR3 contains 13 residues. CDR1 KGHDR and CDR2 SFDVKD come from the germline V gene. Here the CDR3 reads CATSDGSRIEAFF. In DNA form, the CDR3 reads TGTGCCACCAGTGACGGCAGCCGGATTGAAGCTTTCTTT.

The chain links TRBV20-1 to TRBJ1-1; tentatively, D is TRBD1 (5 bases). Germline CDR1 is DFQATT and CDR2 is SNEGSKA (reference sequence). The V gene lost 6 bases and the J gene lost 1 base, with 18 bases spanning the gap. The CDR3 has 15 residues. The CDR3: CSARGSARGNTEAFF. Written as DNA, the CDR3 is TGCAGTGCGCGGGGATCCGCGAGGGGGAACACTGAAGCTTTCTTT.

This clonotype was counted at least ten times. The rearrangement links TRBV20-1 to TRBJ1-5; 7 bases agree with TRBD1. Germline V gene data show CDR1 as DFQATT and CDR2 as SNEGSKA (reference sequence). The V and J ends lost 1 base and 4 bases, in that order; junction bases with no gene match: 4. The CDR3 length is 14 residues. This CDR3 reads CSARATGSNQPQHF. For the CDR3, the DNA is TGCAGTGCTAGAGCGACAGGGTCAAATCAGCCCCAGCATTTT.

This clonotype was detected once. The chain uses TRBV16 and TRBJ1-6; weak D call: TRBD1 (6 bases). This CDR3 is built from 15 residues. V was clipped by 4 bases and J by 7 bases, with 14 bases between them. Germline V gene data show CDR1 as KGHSY and CDR2 as FQNENV. The CDR3 here is CASSRHRVWNSPLHF. Written as DNA, the CDR3 is TGTGCCAGCAGCCGACACAGGGTCTGGAATTCACCCCTCCACTTT.

In its sample, this clonotype was seen many times. This chain connects TRBV5-1 to TRBJ2-7, with D perhaps matching TRBD1 (6 bases). CDR1 and CDR2 from the germline V gene are SGHRS and YFSETQ. The V and J ends lost 2 bases and 4 bases respectively, with 10 bases between them. CDR3 length equals 13 residues. CDR3: CASSFRGQYEQYF. The CDR3 DNA follows: TGCGCCAGCAGCTTCAGGGGTCAGTACGAGCAGTACTTC.

This clonotype has more than one count but fewer than ten. With a much larger clone just one base away, this may be a read error. This is likely a read error, given that the CDR3 carries no conserved phenylalanine or tryptophan at its end. The chain combines TRBV11-1 with TRBJ2-4; D is ambiguous. Trimming cost V 5 bases and J 0 bases, with 14 bases left between them. Per the germline V gene, CDR1 is SGHAT and CDR2 is FQDESV (reference sequence). There are 16 residues in the CDR3. The DNA for the CDR3 is TGTGCCAGCAGCCGTAGCCAGCGAATAGCCAAAAACATTCAGTACCTC. It encodes CASSRSQRIAKNIQYL.

This chain connects TRBV7-3 to TRBJ2-7; 9 nucleotides line up with TRBD2. The CDR3 runs 15 residues. CDR1 SGHTA and CDR2 FQGTGA come from the germline V gene. V trimming: 6 bases; J trimming: 1 base; junction bases outside the gene matches: 7. CDR3 coding DNA: TGTGCCAGCAGTACAGCGGGAGGCCATTCCTACGAGCAGTACTTC. Encoded protein: CASSTAGGHSYEQYF. The variable domain in full, completed from reference TRBV7-3 and TRBJ2-7, reads GAGVSQTPSNKVTEKGKYVELRCDPISGHTALYWYRQSLGQGPEFLIYFQGTGAADDSGLPNDRFFAVRPEGSVSTLKIQRTERGDSAVYLCASSTAGGHSYEQYFGPGTRLTVT.

This clonotype has just a few counts. The V call is TRBV7-2, the J call TRBJ1-5; TRBD1 is a possible D gene (5 bases). CDR1 is SGHTA, CDR2 FQGNSA, per germline. The germline V and J ends were trimmed by 5 bases and 2 bases, with 13 bases remaining between them. The CDR3 consists of 15 residues. The CDR3 nucleotides read TGTGCCAGCAGCCAGGGTTTACGGGGCAATCAGCCCCAGCATTTT. As protein: CASSQGLRGNQPQHF.